This TCR beta chain was identified in a study of T-cell memory formation after mild COVID-19. Overall study results and limits: Clones shrinking from day 15 to 85 showed even CD4/CD8 mixes; later expanders tilted CD4+. Confirmation of SARS-CoV-2 specificity was lacking for second-wave clones peaking day 37.

This CDR3 contains 15 residues. V lost 6 bases, J lost 2 bases, and 14 bases lay in between. The germline CDR1 and CDR2 sequences are SNHLY and FYNNEI. The sample holds many counts of this clonotype. Its antigen is undetermined. 5'RACE primed from the constant segment yielded TCR alpha and TCR beta cDNA libraries bearing sample barcodes and UMIs. MiXCR, run by TCRdb on the 5' RACE reads, gives a single entry per CDR3 protein. This table has about 440,000 distinct CDR3 sequences, 15% to 20% appearing once. This chain links TRBV2 with TRBJ1-5, with D perhaps TRBD1 (5 bases). The sequence came from an adult woman who had mild COVID-19 (a few samples of this study predate the infection). Cell type and time point are not known. Sequenced: PBMCs or a T cell subset sorted from them (not recorded which). The CDR3 protein is CASRGDPARNQPQHF. As DNA, the CDR3 is TGTGCCAGCAGGGGGGATCCCGCGCGCAATCAGCCCCAGCATTTT.